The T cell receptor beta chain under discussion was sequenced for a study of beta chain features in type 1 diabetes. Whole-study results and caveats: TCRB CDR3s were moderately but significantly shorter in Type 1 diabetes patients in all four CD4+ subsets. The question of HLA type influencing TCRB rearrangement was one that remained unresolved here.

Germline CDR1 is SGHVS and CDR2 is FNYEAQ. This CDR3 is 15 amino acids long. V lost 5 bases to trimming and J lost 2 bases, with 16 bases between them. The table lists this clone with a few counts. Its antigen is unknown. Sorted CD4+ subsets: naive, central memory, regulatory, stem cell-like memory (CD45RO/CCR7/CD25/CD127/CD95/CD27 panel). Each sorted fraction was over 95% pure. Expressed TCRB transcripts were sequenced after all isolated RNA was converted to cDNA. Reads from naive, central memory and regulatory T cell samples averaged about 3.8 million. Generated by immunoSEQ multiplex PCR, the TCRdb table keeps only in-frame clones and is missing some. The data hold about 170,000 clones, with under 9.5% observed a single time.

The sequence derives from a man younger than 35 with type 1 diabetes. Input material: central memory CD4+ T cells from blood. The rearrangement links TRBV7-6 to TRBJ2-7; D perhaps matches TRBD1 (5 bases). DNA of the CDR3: TGTGCCAGCAGCAAAGACCAGGGATTGACCTACGAGCAGTACTTC. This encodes CASSKDQGLTYEQYF.